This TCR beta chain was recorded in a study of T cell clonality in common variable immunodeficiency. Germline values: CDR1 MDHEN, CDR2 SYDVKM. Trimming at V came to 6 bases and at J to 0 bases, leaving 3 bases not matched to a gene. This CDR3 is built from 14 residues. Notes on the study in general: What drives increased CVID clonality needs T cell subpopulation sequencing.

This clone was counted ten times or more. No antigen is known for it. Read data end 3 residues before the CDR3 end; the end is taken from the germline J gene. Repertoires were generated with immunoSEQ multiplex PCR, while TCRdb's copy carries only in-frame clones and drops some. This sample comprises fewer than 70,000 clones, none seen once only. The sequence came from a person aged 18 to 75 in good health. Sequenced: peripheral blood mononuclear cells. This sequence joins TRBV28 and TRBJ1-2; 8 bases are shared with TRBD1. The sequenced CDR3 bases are TGTGCCAGCAGAGAGGGACAGGCTAACTATGGC. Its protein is CASREGQANYG. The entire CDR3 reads CASREGQANYGYTF.